This T cell receptor (beta chain) was identified in a study of shared clonotypes between healthy human individuals. The germline gives CDR1 SGHNT, CDR2 YENEEA. Trimming shortened V by 3 bases and J by 2 bases, and 10 bases separated the two germline ends. The CDR3 sequence is 14 residues long. Profiled with immunoSEQ multiplex PCR; TCRdb holds only in-frame clones, not every one. The data show about 670,000 clones, about two thirds seen once. All participating donors were Caucasian adults from Nashville, Tennessee. The V gene is TRBV11-3, the J gene TRBJ2-5; no clear D gene. The sequenced sample consisted of memory CD4+ T cells sorted from blood. Documented subset: CD45RA-negative fraction. The sequence was obtained from a woman aged 30 to 39 in good health. This chain's CDR3 is CASSFPDGQETQYF. The DNA for the CDR3 is TGTGCCAGCAGCTTCCCGGACGGGCAAGAGACCCAGTACTTC. The whole variable domain, filled in from reference TRBV11-3 and TRBJ2-5, reads EAGVVQSPRYKIIEKKQPVAFWCNPISGHNTLYWYLQNLGQGPELLIRYENEEAVDDSQLPKDRFSAERLKGVDSTLKIQPAELGDSAVYLCASSFPDGQETQYFGPGTRLLVL.